This T cell receptor (beta chain) stems from a study of post-analysis software for immune sequencing data. The study, taken as a whole, reports: Four or five TRBV segments occurring more often in patients than controls included TRBV5-6, TRBV5-1 and TRBV20-1.

A remark on this clonotype: Antigen: not known.

Built from TCR beta cDNA, the libraries had unique molecular identifiers in them. TCRdb reprocessed the PCR reads with MiXCR, giving one entry per CDR3 protein. The sample records approximately 630,000 distinct CDR3 sequences, 55% to 60% being singletons. The CDR3 totals 16 residues. Trimming removed 3 bases from V and 6 bases from J; junction bases left unmatched: 8. The gene calls are TRBV12-3 or TRBV12-4 and TRBJ1-1; TRBD1 agrees at 12 bases. Input material: blood. The sequence derives from a girl aged 2-10 years with multiple sclerosis. CDR3 nucleotides: TGTGCCAGCAGTTTTGGGACAGGGGGCGGGATGGCTGAAGCTTTCTTT. Amino acids: CASSFGTGGGMAEAFF.